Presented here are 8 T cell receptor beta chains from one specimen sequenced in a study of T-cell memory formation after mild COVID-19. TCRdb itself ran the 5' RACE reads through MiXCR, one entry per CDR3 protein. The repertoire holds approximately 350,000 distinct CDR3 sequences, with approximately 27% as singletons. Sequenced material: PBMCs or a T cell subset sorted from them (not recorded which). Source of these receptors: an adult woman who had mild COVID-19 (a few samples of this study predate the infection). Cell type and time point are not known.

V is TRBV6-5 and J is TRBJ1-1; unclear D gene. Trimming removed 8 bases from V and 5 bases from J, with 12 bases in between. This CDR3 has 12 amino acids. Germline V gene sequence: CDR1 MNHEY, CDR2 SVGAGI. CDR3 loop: CASWYDYTEAFF. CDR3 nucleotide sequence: TGTGCCAGCTGGTATGATTATACTGAAGCTTTCTTT.

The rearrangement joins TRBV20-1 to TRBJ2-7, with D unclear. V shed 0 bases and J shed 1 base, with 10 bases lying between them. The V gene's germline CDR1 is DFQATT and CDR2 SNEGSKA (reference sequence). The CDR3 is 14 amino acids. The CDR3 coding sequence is TGCAGTGCTAGAGATATCACACCTTCCTACGAGCAGTACTTC. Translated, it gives CSARDITPSYEQYF.

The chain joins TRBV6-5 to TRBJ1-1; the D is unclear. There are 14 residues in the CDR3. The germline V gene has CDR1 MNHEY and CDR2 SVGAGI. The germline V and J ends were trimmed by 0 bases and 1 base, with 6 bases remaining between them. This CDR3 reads CASSYSEGNTEAFF. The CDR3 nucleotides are TGTGCCAGCAGTTACTCGGAGGGGAACACTGAAGCTTTCTTT.

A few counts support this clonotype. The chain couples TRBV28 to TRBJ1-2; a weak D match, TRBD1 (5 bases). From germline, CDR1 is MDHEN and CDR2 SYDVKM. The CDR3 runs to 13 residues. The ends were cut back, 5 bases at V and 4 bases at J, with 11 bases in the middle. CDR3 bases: TGTGCCAGCAGTCCCCGTGGGGCCTATGGCTACACCTTC. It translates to CASSPRGAYGYTF.

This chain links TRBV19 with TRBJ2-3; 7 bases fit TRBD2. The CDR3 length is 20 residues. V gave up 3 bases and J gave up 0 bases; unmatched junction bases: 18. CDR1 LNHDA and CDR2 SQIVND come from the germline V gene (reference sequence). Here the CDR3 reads CASSIRFVNLAELSTDTQYF. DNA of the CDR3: TGTGCCAGTAGTATCCGGTTCGTAAATCTAGCGGAGCTAAGCACAGATACGCAGTATTTT.

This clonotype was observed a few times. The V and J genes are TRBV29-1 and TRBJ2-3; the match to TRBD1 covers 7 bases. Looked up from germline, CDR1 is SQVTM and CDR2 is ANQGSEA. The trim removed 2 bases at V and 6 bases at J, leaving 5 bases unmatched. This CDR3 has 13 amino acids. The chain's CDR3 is CSVEKGRGDTQYF. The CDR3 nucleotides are TGCAGCGTTGAAAAGGGCAGGGGGGATACGCAGTATTTT.

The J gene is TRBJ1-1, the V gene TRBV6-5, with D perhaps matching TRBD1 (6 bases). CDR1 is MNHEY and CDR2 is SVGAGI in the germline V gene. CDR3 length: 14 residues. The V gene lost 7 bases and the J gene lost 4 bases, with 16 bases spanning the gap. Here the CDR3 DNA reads TGTGCCAGCACCCGGGGGCAGTTAACCACTGAAGCTTTCTTT. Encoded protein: CASTRGQLTTEAFF.

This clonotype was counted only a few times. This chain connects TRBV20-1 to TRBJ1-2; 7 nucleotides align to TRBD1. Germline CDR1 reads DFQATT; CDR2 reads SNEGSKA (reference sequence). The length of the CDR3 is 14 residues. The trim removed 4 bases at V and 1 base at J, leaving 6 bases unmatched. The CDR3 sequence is CSATTGTDNYGYTF. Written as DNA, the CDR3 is TGCAGTGCTACTACCGGGACAGATAACTATGGCTACACCTTC.